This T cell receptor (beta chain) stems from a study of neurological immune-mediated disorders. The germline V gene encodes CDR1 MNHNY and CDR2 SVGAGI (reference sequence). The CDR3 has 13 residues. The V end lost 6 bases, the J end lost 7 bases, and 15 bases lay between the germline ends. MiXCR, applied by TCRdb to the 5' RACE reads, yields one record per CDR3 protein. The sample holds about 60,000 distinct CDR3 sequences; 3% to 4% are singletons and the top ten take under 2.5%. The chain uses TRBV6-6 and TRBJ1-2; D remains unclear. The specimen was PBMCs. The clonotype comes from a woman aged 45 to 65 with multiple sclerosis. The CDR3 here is CASSLTTNSGYTF. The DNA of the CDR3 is TGTGCCAGCAGCCTGACCACTAATAGTGGCTACACCTTC.